The 3 T cell receptor beta chains presented below share a single source sample, sequenced in a study of OX40 agonist ivuxolimab in advanced cancers. The table came from immunoSEQ multiplex PCR; TCRdb's copy has only in-frame clones and leaves some out. The table records 70,000 to 95,000 clones, approximately 90% of them present only once. This sample comprised CD4+ or CD8+ T cells sorted from blood, obtained in a trial of the OX40 agonist ivuxolimab. The receptors shown here come from an adult with an advanced solid tumor such as melanoma, head and neck, liver or kidney cancer.

J is TRBJ1-2 and V is TRBV20-1; D is undetermined. CDR1 is DFQATT and CDR2 is SNEGSKA in the germline V gene (reference sequence). The CDR3 sequence is 11 residues long. CDR3 nucleotide sequence: TGCAGGGCGCCCGCCGAGGACGGCTACACCTTC. Translated: CRAPAEDGYTF.

V usage is TRBV6-5 and J usage is TRBJ1-1, with a possible D match to TRBD1 (6 bases). Germline lookup yields CDR1 MNHEY and CDR2 SVGAGI. This CDR3 has 14 amino acids. Trimming removed 4 bases at V and 3 bases at J, with 12 bases between. The CDR3 loop is CASSSGGGHTEAFF. Here the CDR3 DNA reads TGTGCCAGCAGTTCTGGGGGGGGCCACACTGAAGCTTTCTTT.

The chain links TRBV11-2 to TRBJ2-3, with D unclear. This CDR3 region has 16 residues. Trimming took off 0 bases at V and 0 bases at J, with 10 bases between the two ends. The V gene's germline CDR1 is SGHAT and CDR2 FQNNGV. The CDR3 reads CASSLDRGISTDTQYF. The CDR3, as DNA: TGTGCCAGCAGCTTAGATCGTGGGATTAGCACAGATACGCAGTATTTT.